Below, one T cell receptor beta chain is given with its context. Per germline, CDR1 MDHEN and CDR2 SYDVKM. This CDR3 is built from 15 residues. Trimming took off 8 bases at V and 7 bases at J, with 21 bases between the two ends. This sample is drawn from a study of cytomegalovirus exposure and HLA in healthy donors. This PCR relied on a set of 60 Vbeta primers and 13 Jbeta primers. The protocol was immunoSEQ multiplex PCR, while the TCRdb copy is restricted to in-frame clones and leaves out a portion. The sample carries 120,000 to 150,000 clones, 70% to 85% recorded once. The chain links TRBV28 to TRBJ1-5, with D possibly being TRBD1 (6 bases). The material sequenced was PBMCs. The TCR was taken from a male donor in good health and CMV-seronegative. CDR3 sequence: CASSYNAGDGQPQHF. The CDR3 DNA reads TGTGCCAGCTCCTACAATGCAGGGGATGGGCAGCCCCAGCATTTT.